This is a list of T cell receptor beta chains from one sample in a study of PD-1 blockade in classical Hodgkin lymphoma. Sequenced by immunoSEQ multiplex PCR; TCRdb stores in-frame clones only, minus some. Here the sample spans about 15,000 clones, about 65% being singletons. The sequencing used peripheral blood mononuclear cells (PBMCs), collected before the fourth cycle of nivolumab. The receptor set was obtained from a human donor with classical Hodgkin lymphoma. Both conserved end residues are part of each CDR3. Fields, in order: clone size, D gene, J gene, V gene, CDR3 DNA, CDR3 protein. A D gene is named only where the DNA matches it firmly. Clone size is not always given. Where it is, it says once, few, many or a class for expanded clones.

clone_size: NA; d_call: TRBD1; j_call: TRBJ2-1; v_call: TRBV5-6; cdr3_nt: TGTGCCAGCAGCTTGGTAGGGGGCGATGAGCAGTTCTTC; cdr3_aa: CASSLVGGDEQFF
clone_size: NA; d_call: NA; j_call: TRBJ2-2; v_call: TRBV5-1; cdr3_nt: TGCGCCAGCAGCTTCCAACAGCCTTTTGTCGGGGAGCTGTTTTTT; cdr3_aa: CASSFQQPFVGELFF
clone_size: NA; d_call: NA; j_call: TRBJ2-5; v_call: TRBV11-3; cdr3_nt: TGTGCCAGCAGCGGACCGGGGGCCCGGGGCCAAGAGACCCAGTACTTC; cdr3_aa: CASSGPGARGQETQYF
clone_size: once; d_call: NA; j_call: TRBJ1-5; v_call: TRBV2; cdr3_nt: TGTGCCAGCCGGGGGACCAATCAGCCCCAGCATTTT; cdr3_aa: CASRGTNQPQHF
clone_size: NA; d_call: TRBD1; j_call: TRBJ2-2; v_call: TRBV23-1; cdr3_nt: TGCGCCAGCAGTCACGCGGACAGGGGAAGCGGGACGGCCACCGGGGAGCTGTTTTTT; cdr3_aa: CASSHADRGSGTATGELFF
clone_size: NA; d_call: TRBD1; j_call: TRBJ2-1; v_call: TRBV5-6; cdr3_nt: TGTGCCAGCAACTACCAGACAGGGATCAATGAGCAGTTCTTC; cdr3_aa: CASNYQTGINEQFF
clone_size: few; d_call: TRBD1; j_call: TRBJ2-7; v_call: TRBV27; cdr3_nt: TGTGCCAGCAGCCTCCGGGACAGTACCTACGAGCAGTACTTC; cdr3_aa: CASSLRDSTYEQYF
clone_size: NA; d_call: NA; j_call: TRBJ2-7; v_call: TRBV28; cdr3_nt: TGTGCCAGCAATAAGTACGCCGGGCTCGAGCAGTACTTC; cdr3_aa: CASNKYAGLEQYF
clone_size: NA; d_call: NA; j_call: TRBJ2-1; v_call: TRBV6-6; cdr3_nt: TGTGCCAGCAGTTCGCACACCGGTTGGGTGGAGTTCTTC; cdr3_aa: CASSSHTGWVEFF
clone_size: medium-sized; d_call: TRBD1; j_call: TRBJ2-7; v_call: TRBV28; cdr3_nt: TGTGCCAGCAGTTTTAAACAGGGGTACGTTCCTCGCGAGCAGTACTTC; cdr3_aa: CASSFKQGYVPREQYF
clone_size: NA; d_call: TRBD2; j_call: TRBJ2-2; v_call: TRBV9; cdr3_nt: TGTGCCAGCAGCGTAGCTAGCGGGAACACCGGGGAGCTGTTTTTT; cdr3_aa: CASSVASGNTGELFF
clone_size: NA; d_call: TRBD2; j_call: TRBJ2-5; v_call: TRBV7-6; cdr3_nt: TGTGCCAGCAGCCACAGACTAGCGGAAGAGACCCAGTACTTC; cdr3_aa: CASSHRLAEETQYF
clone_size: NA; d_call: NA; j_call: TRBJ2-4; v_call: TRBV14; cdr3_nt: TGTGCCAGCAGCCAAGATAACAAAAACATTCAGTACTTC; cdr3_aa: CASSQDNKNIQYF
clone_size: NA; d_call: NA; j_call: TRBJ1-1; v_call: TRBV6-5; cdr3_nt: TGTGCCAGCAGTTACCCCAGGGAGGACACTGAAGCTTTCTTT; cdr3_aa: CASSYPREDTEAFF
clone_size: few; d_call: TRBD2; j_call: TRBJ2-7; v_call: TRBV28; cdr3_nt: TGTGCCAGCAGCCAGGGACTAGCGGGTTCCTACGAGCAGTACTTC; cdr3_aa: CASSQGLAGSYEQYF
clone_size: NA; d_call: NA; j_call: TRBJ1-4; v_call: TRBV29-1; cdr3_nt: TGCAGCGTTGAATTACTTGGAACAACTAATGAAAAACTGTTTTTT; cdr3_aa: CSVELLGTTNEKLFF
clone_size: NA; d_call: NA; j_call: TRBJ1-2; v_call: TRBV5-1; cdr3_nt: TGCGCCAGCAGCTTGGGTCGGTGGGGCGCTGACTATGGCTACACCTTC; cdr3_aa: CASSLGRWGADYGYTF
clone_size: NA; d_call: TRBD1; j_call: TRBJ1-5; v_call: TRBV4-1; cdr3_nt: TGCGCCAGCAGCCAAAAGCTCCGGGACAGAAATCAGCCCCAGCATTTT; cdr3_aa: CASSQKLRDRNQPQHF
clone_size: NA; d_call: TRBD1; j_call: TRBJ2-7; v_call: TRBV28; cdr3_nt: TGTGCCAGCAGTTTTAGGGGACAGGGGGACTTCTACGAGCAGTACTTC; cdr3_aa: CASSFRGQGDFYEQYF
clone_size: NA; d_call: NA; j_call: TRBJ1-2; v_call: TRBV18; cdr3_nt: TGTGCCAGCTCACCCCGAAGCCCATTCGAGTTACCTGCCTACACCTTC; cdr3_aa: CASSPRSPFELPAYTF
clone_size: NA; d_call: TRBD2; j_call: TRBJ2-7; v_call: TRBV9; cdr3_nt: TGTGCCAGCAGCCCCCGACTAGCGGGACCCTACGAGCAGTACTTC; cdr3_aa: CASSPRLAGPYEQYF
clone_size: NA; d_call: TRBD2; j_call: TRBJ2-1; v_call: TRBV27; cdr3_nt: TGTGCCAGCAGCTCGAGCGGGGCCTGGCTTGATGAGCAGTTCTTC; cdr3_aa: CASSSSGAWLDEQFF
clone_size: NA; d_call: NA; j_call: TRBJ2-1; v_call: TRBV10-1; cdr3_nt: TGCGCCAGCAGGTCAAACGAGGCAGGGATTAATGAGCAGTTCTTC; cdr3_aa: CASRSNEAGINEQFF
clone_size: NA; d_call: NA; j_call: TRBJ2-1; v_call: TRBV7-2; cdr3_nt: TGTGCCAGCAGCTTAGGTCGGGTCAATGAGCAGTTCTTC; cdr3_aa: CASSLGRVNEQFF
clone_size: NA; d_call: TRBD1; j_call: TRBJ1-2; v_call: TRBV11-2; cdr3_nt: TGTGCCAGCAGCTTAGGACAGGGGCGTAACTATGGCTACACCTTC; cdr3_aa: CASSLGQGRNYGYTF
clone_size: NA; d_call: NA; j_call: TRBJ2-2; v_call: TRBV2; cdr3_nt: TGTGCCAGCAGTGAAAGGCAGAGAACTAATACCGGGGAGCTGTTTTTT; cdr3_aa: CASSERQRTNTGELFF
clone_size: NA; d_call: TRBD2; j_call: TRBJ2-7; v_call: TRBV11-2; cdr3_nt: TGTGCCAGCAGCTTGAGCGGGGGGGGCCAAGCGGACACCTTATACGAGCAGTACTTC; cdr3_aa: CASSLSGGGQADTLYEQYF
clone_size: NA; d_call: TRBD1; j_call: TRBJ2-7; v_call: TRBV13; cdr3_nt: TGTGCCAGCAGCCACGCGGACAGGGGAAACGAGCAGTACTTC; cdr3_aa: CASSHADRGNEQYF
clone_size: NA; d_call: NA; j_call: TRBJ2-7; v_call: TRBV6-1; cdr3_nt: TGTGCCAGCGGCCGAGTTACCGACTCCTACGAGCAGTACTTC; cdr3_aa: CASGRVTDSYEQYF
clone_size: NA; d_call: NA; j_call: TRBJ1-6; v_call: TRBV6-1; cdr3_nt: TGTGCCAGCAGTGAATATAATTCACCCCTCCACTTT; cdr3_aa: CASSEYNSPLHF
clone_size: medium-sized; d_call: TRBD1; j_call: TRBJ2-1; v_call: TRBV7-8; cdr3_nt: TGTGCCAGCAGCTTGGAGGGACAGGGTGATTCCTACAATGAGCAGTTCTTC; cdr3_aa: CASSLEGQGDSYNEQFF
clone_size: NA; d_call: TRBD1; j_call: TRBJ2-3; v_call: TRBV2; cdr3_nt: TGTGCCAGCAGTGACAGGGACAGGGGCGCAGATACGCAGTATTTT; cdr3_aa: CASSDRDRGADTQYF
clone_size: NA; d_call: TRBD1; j_call: TRBJ1-3; v_call: TRBV5-1; cdr3_nt: TGCGCCAGCAGCAGGGACAGAATGACTGGAAACACCATATATTTT; cdr3_aa: CASSRDRMTGNTIYF
clone_size: NA; d_call: NA; j_call: TRBJ2-3; v_call: TRBV5-6; cdr3_nt: TGTGCCAGCAGCCAGAACACAGATACGCAGTATTTT; cdr3_aa: CASSQNTDTQYF
clone_size: NA; d_call: TRBD2; j_call: TRBJ2-1; v_call: TRBV5-4; cdr3_nt: TGTGCCAGCAGCTTGGAAGCGGGAGCGTATAATGAGCAGTTCTTC; cdr3_aa: CASSLEAGAYNEQFF
clone_size: few; d_call: NA; j_call: TRBJ1-4; v_call: TRBV29-1; cdr3_nt: TGCAGCGTTGAAGTTGCCTATGAAAAACTGTTTTTT; cdr3_aa: CSVEVAYEKLFF
clone_size: NA; d_call: NA; j_call: TRBJ2-5; v_call: TRBV7-9; cdr3_nt: TGTGCCAGCAGCCAGAATAACAAAGAGACCCAGTACTTC; cdr3_aa: CASSQNNKETQYF
clone_size: NA; d_call: NA; j_call: TRBJ1-1; v_call: TRBV7-7; cdr3_nt: TGTGCCAGCAGCTTAAATTCTAACACTGAAGCTTTCTTT; cdr3_aa: CASSLNSNTEAFF
clone_size: NA; d_call: NA; j_call: TRBJ1-1; v_call: TRBV27; cdr3_nt: TGTGCCAGCTATAAGCTGAACACTGAAGCTTTCTTT; cdr3_aa: CASYKLNTEAFF
clone_size: NA; d_call: NA; j_call: TRBJ2-5; v_call: TRBV6-5; cdr3_nt: TGTGCCAGCAGTTACGTTGTCGACTTACAAGAGACCCAGTACTTC; cdr3_aa: CASSYVVDLQETQYF
clone_size: NA; d_call: NA; j_call: TRBJ2-7; v_call: TRBV2; cdr3_nt: TGTGCCAGCAGAAACCAACCGGGGTCAGGGGACGAGCAGTACTTC; cdr3_aa: CASRNQPGSGDEQYF
clone_size: few; d_call: NA; j_call: TRBJ1-2; v_call: TRBV2; cdr3_nt: TGTGCCAGCAGTGAAGACAGGGCCCCTTACTATGGCTACACCTTC; cdr3_aa: CASSEDRAPYYGYTF
clone_size: NA; d_call: TRBD1; j_call: TRBJ1-2; v_call: TRBV2; cdr3_nt: TGTGCCAGCAGCCCCCTGGGACAGGTCGGAGGCTACACCTTC; cdr3_aa: CASSPLGQVGGYTF
clone_size: NA; d_call: NA; j_call: TRBJ1-4; v_call: TRBV29-1; cdr3_nt: TGCAGCGTGCGATCCGGGACATCAACTAATGAAAAACTGTTTTTT; cdr3_aa: CSVRSGTSTNEKLFF
clone_size: NA; d_call: NA; j_call: TRBJ2-1; v_call: TRBV4-2; cdr3_nt: TGTGCCAGCAGCCAAGTCGCGCAAAGCTCCTACAATGAGCAGTTCTTC; cdr3_aa: CASSQVAQSSYNEQFF
clone_size: NA; d_call: NA; j_call: TRBJ2-5; v_call: TRBV11-3; cdr3_nt: TGTGCCAGCAGCCCCTCCGGCCAGCGAGACAGTCACCAAGAGACCCAGTACTTC; cdr3_aa: CASSPSGQRDSHQETQYF
clone_size: NA; d_call: NA; j_call: TRBJ2-7; v_call: TRBV6-5; cdr3_nt: TGTGCCAGCTATGGAACATCCTACGAGCAGTACTTC; cdr3_aa: CASYGTSYEQYF
clone_size: NA; d_call: NA; j_call: TRBJ2-7; v_call: TRBV5-1; cdr3_nt: TGCGCCAGCAGCACACAGGGTAGGGCCGAGCAGTACTTC; cdr3_aa: CASSTQGRAEQYF
clone_size: NA; d_call: TRBD2; j_call: TRBJ2-7; v_call: TRBV13; cdr3_nt: TGTGCCAGCAGCCCGGGCGGGGGGAGGTACGAGCAGTACTTC; cdr3_aa: CASSPGGGRYEQYF
clone_size: NA; d_call: NA; j_call: TRBJ2-7; v_call: TRBV7-9; cdr3_nt: TGTGCCACCGCCGACTTACCCTACGAGCAGTACTTC; cdr3_aa: CATADLPYEQYF